This T cell receptor (beta chain) was retrieved from a study of graft-versus-host responses after intestinal transplantation. Study at large: Multivisceral, liver-intestinal, or isolated intestinal transplants were performed in recipients. Once they had received anti-thymocyte globulin induction, all recipients took tacrolimus and steroids for around three years. Study-level findings and limits: Subjects displaying graft-donor T cell macrochimerism possessed elevated graft-versus-host to host-versus-graft clonal ratios inside allografts. GvH clones appeared in recipient marrow, some first in ileum or blood.

Profiled with immunoSEQ multiplex PCR; TCRdb holds only in-frame clones, not every one. The sample yields approximately 89,000 clones, approximately 90% seen once. Of note for this clone: Its target is not known.

The CDR3 totals 16 residues. The germline CDR1 and CDR2 sequences are MNHEY and SVGAGI. V lost 2 bases and J 0 bases, leaving 13 bases between the germline ends. This receptor was taken from a human patient who received an intestinal transplant, so some T cells may come from the graft donor. This chain connects TRBV6-5 to TRBJ1-1, with D maybe TRBD1 (5 bases). The input for sequencing was PBMCs, taken 453 days after intestinal transplant. The CDR3 reads CASSYGLGTVNTEAFF. The DNA of the CDR3 is TGTGCCAGCAGTTACGGTTTGGGGACGGTGAACACTGAAGCTTTCTTT.